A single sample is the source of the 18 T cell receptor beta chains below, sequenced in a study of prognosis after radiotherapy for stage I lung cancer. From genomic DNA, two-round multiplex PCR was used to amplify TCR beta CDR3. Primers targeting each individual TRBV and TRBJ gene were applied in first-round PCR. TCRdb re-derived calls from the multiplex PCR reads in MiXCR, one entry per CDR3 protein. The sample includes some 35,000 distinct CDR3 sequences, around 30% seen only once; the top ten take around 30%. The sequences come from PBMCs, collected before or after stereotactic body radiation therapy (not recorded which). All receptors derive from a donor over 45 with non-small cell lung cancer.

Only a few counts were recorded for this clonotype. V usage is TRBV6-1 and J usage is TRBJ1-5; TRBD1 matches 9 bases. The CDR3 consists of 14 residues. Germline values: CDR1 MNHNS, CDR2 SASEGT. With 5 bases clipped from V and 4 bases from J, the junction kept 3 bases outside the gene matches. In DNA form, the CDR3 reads TGTGCCAGCAGTAGGGACAGGGTAAATCAGCCCCAGCATTTT. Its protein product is CASSRDRVNQPQHF.

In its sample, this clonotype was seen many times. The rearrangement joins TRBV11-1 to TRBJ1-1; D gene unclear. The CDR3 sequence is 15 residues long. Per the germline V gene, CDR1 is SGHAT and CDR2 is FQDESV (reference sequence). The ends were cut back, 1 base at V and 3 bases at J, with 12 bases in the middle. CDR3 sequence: CASSLEAAGYTEAFF. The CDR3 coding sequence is TGTGCCAGCAGCTTAGAGGCGGCGGGGTACACTGAAGCTTTCTTT.

CDR3 sequence: CASSNLEGGYYEQYF. The CDR3 nucleotides read TGCGCCAGCAGCAACCTAGAGGGGGGTTACTACGAGCAGTACTTC. V and J are TRBV5-1 and TRBJ2-7; D possibly uses TRBD1 or TRBD2 (6 bases each). Trimming left V 4 bases short and J 3 bases short, with 17 bases between. The CDR3 is 15 residues long. Germline V CDR1 and CDR2: SGHRS, YFSETQ.

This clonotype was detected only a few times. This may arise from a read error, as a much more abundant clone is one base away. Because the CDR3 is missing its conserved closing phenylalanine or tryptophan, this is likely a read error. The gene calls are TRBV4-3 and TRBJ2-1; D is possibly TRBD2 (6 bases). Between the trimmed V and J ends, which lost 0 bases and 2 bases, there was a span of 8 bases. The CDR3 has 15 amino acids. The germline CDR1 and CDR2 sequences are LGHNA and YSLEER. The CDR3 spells CASSQEGRPYNEQFL. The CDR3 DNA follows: TGCGCCAGCAGCCAAGAAGGGAGGCCCTACAATGAGCAGTTCCTC.

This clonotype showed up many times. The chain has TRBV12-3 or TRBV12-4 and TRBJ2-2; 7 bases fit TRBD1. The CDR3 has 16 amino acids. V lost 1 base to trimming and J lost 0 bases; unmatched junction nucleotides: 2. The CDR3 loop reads CASSLEGATNTGELFF. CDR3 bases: TGTGCCAGCAGTTTAGAGGGGGCGACGAACACCGGGGAGCTGTTTTTT.

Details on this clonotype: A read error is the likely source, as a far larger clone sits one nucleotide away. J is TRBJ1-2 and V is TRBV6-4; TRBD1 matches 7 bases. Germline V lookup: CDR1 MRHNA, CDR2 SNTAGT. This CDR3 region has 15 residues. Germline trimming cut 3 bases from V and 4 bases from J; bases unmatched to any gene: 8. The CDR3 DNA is TGTGCCAGCAGTGAGGCGGACAGGTGGACCTATGGCTACACCTTC. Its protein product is CASSEADRWTYGYTF.

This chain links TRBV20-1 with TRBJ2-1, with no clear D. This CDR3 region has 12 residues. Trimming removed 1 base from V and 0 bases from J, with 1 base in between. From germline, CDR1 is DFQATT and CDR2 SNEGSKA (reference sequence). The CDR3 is CSARGSYNEQFF. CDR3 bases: TGCAGTGCTAGAGGCTCCTACAATGAGCAGTTCTTC.

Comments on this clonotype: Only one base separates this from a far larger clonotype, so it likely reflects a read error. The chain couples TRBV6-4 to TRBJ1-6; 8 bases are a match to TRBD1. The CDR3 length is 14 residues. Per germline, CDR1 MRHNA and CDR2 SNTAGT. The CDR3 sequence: CARSEGTGNSPLHF. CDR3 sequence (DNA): TGTGCCAGAAGTGAAGGGACAGGAAATTCACCCCTCCACTTT.

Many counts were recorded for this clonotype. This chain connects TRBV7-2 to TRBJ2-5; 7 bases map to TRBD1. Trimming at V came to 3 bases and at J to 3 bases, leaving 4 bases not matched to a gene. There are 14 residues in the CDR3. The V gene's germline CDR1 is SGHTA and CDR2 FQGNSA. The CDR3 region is CASSFQTGKETQYF. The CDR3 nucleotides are TGTGCCAGCAGCTTTCAGACAGGGAAAGAGACCCAGTACTTC.

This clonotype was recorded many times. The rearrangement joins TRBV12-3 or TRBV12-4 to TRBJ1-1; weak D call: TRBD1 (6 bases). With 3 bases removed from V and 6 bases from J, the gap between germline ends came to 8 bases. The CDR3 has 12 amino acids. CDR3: CASSLSGAEAFF. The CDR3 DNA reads TGTGCCAGCAGTTTGTCAGGGGCTGAAGCTTTCTTT.

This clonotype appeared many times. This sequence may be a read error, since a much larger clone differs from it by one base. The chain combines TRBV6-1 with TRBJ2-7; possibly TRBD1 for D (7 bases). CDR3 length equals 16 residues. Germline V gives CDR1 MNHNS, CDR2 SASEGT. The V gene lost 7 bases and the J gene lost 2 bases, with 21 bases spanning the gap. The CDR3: CASTRTRTGGTYEQYF. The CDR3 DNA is TGTGCCAGCACCCGAACCCGGACAGGAGGGACCTACGAGCAGTACTTC.

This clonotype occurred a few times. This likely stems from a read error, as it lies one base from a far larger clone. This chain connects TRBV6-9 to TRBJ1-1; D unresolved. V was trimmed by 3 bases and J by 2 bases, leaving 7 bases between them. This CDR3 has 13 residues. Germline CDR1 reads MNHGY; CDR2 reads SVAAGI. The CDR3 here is CASSYYYNTEAFF. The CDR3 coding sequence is TGTGCCAGCAGTTACTACTATAACACTGAAGCTTTCTTT.

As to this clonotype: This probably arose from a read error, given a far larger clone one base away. The CDR3 DNA sequence: TGTGCCAGCAGCTTGAGAGCACGCGCCCCCGGGACAGGTTATAATACGCAGTATTTT. Protein: CASSLRARAPGTGYNTQYF. The chain joins TRBV7-9 to TRBJ2-3, with 8 bases lining up with TRBD1. Germline CDR1 and CDR2: SEHNR and FQNEAQ (reference sequence). The CDR3 has 19 residues. The V gene end was trimmed by 3 bases and the J gene end by 7 bases; junction bases not matched to a gene: 21.

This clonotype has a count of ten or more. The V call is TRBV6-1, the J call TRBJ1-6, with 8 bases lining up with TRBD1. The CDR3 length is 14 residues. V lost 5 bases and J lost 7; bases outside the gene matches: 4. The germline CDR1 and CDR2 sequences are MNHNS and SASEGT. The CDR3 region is CASSPGQGNSPLHF. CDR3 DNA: TGTGCCAGCAGTCCCGGACAGGGAAATTCACCCCTCCACTTT.

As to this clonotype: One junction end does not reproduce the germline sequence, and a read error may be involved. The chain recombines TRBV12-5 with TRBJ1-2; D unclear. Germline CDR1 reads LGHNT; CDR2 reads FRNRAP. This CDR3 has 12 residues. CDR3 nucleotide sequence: TGTGCTAGCGGTTACGGGTCTGGGGGCTACACCTTC. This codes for CASGYGSGGYTF.

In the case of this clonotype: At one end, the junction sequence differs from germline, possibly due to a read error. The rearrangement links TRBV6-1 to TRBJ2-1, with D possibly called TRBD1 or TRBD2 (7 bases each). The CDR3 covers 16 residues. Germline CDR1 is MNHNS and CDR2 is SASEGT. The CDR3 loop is CTSSPSSGGGYNEQFF. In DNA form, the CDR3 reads TGTACCAGCAGCCCTTCTTCAGGGGGGGGTTACAATGAGCAGTTCTTC.

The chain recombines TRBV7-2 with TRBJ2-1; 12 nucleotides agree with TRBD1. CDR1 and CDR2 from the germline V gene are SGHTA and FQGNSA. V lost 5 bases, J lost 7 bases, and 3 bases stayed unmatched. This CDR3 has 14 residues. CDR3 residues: CASSQGQGANEQFF. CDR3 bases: TGTGCCAGCAGCCAGGGACAGGGGGCAAATGAGCAGTTCTTC.

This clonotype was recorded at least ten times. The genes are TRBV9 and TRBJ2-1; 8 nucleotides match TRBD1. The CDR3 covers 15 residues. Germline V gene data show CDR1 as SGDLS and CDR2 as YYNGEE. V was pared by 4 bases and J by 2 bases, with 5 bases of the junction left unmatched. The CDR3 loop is CASSKGQGAYNEQFF. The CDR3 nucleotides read TGTGCCAGCAGCAAAGGACAGGGAGCCTACAATGAGCAGTTCTTC.